The sequence of this TCR beta chain was determined in a study of blood T cells in healthy people across ages. RNA extraction gave at least 5.5 micrograms of total RNA per sample. Then a second PCR, running about 6 to 11 cycles, was carried out with a sample-barcoded 5' primer and a J-beta primer mix. TCRdb independently ran MiXCR on the 5' RACE reads; one entry per CDR3 protein. Among about 1.5 million distinct CDR3 sequences listed, approximately 42% were seen once. The study's findings and limits: Higher diversity and more naive CD4+ cells were features of long-lived donors, compared to aged donors.

Regarding this clonotype: No antigen is known for it.

The CDR3 is 13 amino acids. V gave up 1 base and J gave up 13 bases, with 17 bases separating them. Germline V gene data show CDR1 as DFQATT and CDR2 as SNEGSKA (reference sequence). Sequencing was performed on blood. The clonotype was recovered from a woman between 18 and 29 years old in good health. This sequence joins TRBV20-1 and TRBJ2-4; D remains unclear. The CDR3 DNA is TGCAGTGCTAGAGTGTTTCTCTACAATGAGCAGTACTTC. This sequence encodes CSARVFLYNEQYF.